This TCR beta chain was documented in a study of long-term antiretroviral therapy in people with HIV (dated by TCRdb to 2022 to 2024). Regarding the complete study: The earliest samples were collected approximately a decade before the 2015 WHO recommendation for immediate ART, a period when ART was typically delayed until CD4 counts fell. A retrospective serial study tested whether changes in peripheral blood TRB repertoire composition and diversity were associated with ART initiation and durable HIV suppression. About two fifths of the roughly 30 participants with HIV were female. The cohort contributed under 200 cryopreserved PBMC samples from 30 adults with confirmed HIV infection, collected serially over a mean of around six years (range 1-12). Test extractions of a monoclonal T-cell line alongside about 35 polyclonal samples showed no cross-contamination during QIAcube processing.

This clone was picked up one time. The antigen this receptor binds is unknown. The input lacks base qualities; no much larger clone sits a single base away. Results the study describes overall, beyond this receptor: Limited PBMC availability meant only the TCR beta chain was sequenced, without alpha chain pairing. Because cell numbers in pre-ART samples were limited, unsorted PBMC were profiled instead of sorted CD4+ and CD8+ T cells. Expanded TRB clones identified before ART initiation dominated the repertoire at all time points, although this dominance fluctuated and declined in many PLHIV after ART. Samples dated from the mid-2000s to the late 2010s, and the ART regimens used may be less effective than current ones. Starting ART was linked to a significant rise in TRB diversity, yet even with long-term ART the diversity remained significantly lower than in transplant donor controls. Narrower CDR3 length ranges were observed in HIV repertoires than in controls, and an antigen-experienced repertoire with only a slight naive shift after ART was suggested by the network structure. Inferences about post-ART repertoire changes were limited because no data were available on ART adherence, viral resistance or therapy changes.

The immunoSEQ hsTCRB v3.0 assay was used at survey level resolution to sequence the TRB variable region. The target sequencing depth for TRB was about 40,000-55,000 T-cell genomes per sample. TRB libraries were pooled and sequenced on an Illumina MiSeq using a v3 150-cycle kit. Under the source paper's analysis protocol: Analysis of repertoires was carried out in R inside a reproducible Nextflow workflow spanning QC, data transformation and analysis. LymphoSeq2, an R package for AIRR-Seq data exploration, was used to implement custom analyses. A handful of samples that produced fewer than 5000 total TRB sequences were removed, so 150 to 200 HIV repertoires were analyzed. Of the 180 to 200 retained HIV repertoires, 55 to 60 were collected before and 120 to 140 after ART initiation. Each repertoire was downsampled to 5000 TRB nucleotide sequences, and summary statistics were averaged across 100 downsampling iterations. TRB sequences were retained for analysis only if CDR3 regions of at least seven amino acids were present. Diversity was assessed using a clonality score derived from Shannon entropy and using the Gini coefficient. In the repertoire networks, any two of the top 5000 CDR3 amino acid sequences were connected whenever the two sequences differed by an edit distance of one. Antigen specificity groups and MHC restriction were predicted for TRB CDR3 amino acid sequences with GLIPH2. Known CMV, EBV, HIV or tissue antigen associations were flagged by matching CDR3 amino acid sequences against VDJdb and McPAS-TCR. Pre-ART, post-ART and control groups were compared with Wilcoxon signed-rank tests and Holm-Bonferroni correction. TCRdb re-hosts the immuneACCESS table, in-frame sequences only. Its copies lack some clones; in the studies checked, an unresolved V gene accounts for under half of them, and the cause for the rest is not known. The V and J calls and clone size are taken from that table; D and trimming were inferred from the DNA. This sample gives about 30,000 clones in total; 93% of them show up just once. The ten largest make up 5% to 7% of the sample.

CDR1 and CDR2 are drawn from the germline V gene: SGHNT, YENEEA. The junction carries 10 bases between V and J, which are trimmed by 0 bases and 7 bases respectively. Inclusive of the bounding cysteine and phenylalanine, the CDR3 is 14 residues long. The only DNA kept is the CDR3, 42 bases in frame from the first base. Participants were included only if at least one PBMC sample before ART initiation and at least two post-ART samples were available. All participants with HIV were treated in the United States of America. Before DNA extraction, cryopreserved samples of about 1-11 million PBMC were thawed and then washed. At the time of the earliest PBMC sample for each participant with HIV, ages ranged from about 23 to 60 years. Per participant, PBMC samples came from 1-4 timepoints prior to ART initiation and 2-8 timepoints following ART initiation, for a median of 7 samples. For every participant, serial HIV viral load, CD4+ T-cell count, ART history and demographic data were obtained. Using a Qiagen kit on a QIAcube, genomic DNA was extracted from unsorted PBMC, with samples processed in batches of 12.

Recombination connected TRBV11-3 to TRBJ2-1; no D gene call is confident. Sequencing used unsorted PBMCs, obtained approximately 6.3 years after starting antiretroviral therapy. The sequence was obtained from a woman aged 40 to 49 with HIV. The CDR3 has the sequence CASSLERLDNEQFF. The DNA sequence is given as TGTGCCAGCAGCTTAGAGCGACTCGATAATGAGCAGTTCTTC.